This entry lists 23 T cell receptor beta chains sequenced from one sample in a study of T-cell memory formation after mild COVID-19. TCRdb used MiXCR to reprocess the 5' RACE reads, holding one entry per CDR3 protein. Here the sample spans about 270,000 distinct CDR3 sequences, around 15% being singletons. What was sequenced was PBMCs or a T cell subset sorted from them (not recorded which). The receptors come from a man between 18 and 29 years old who had mild COVID-19 (a few samples of this study predate the infection). Cell type and time point are not known.

J is TRBJ2-5 and V is TRBV5-1; 7 bases line up with TRBD2. Germline V gene data show CDR1 as SGHRS and CDR2 as YFSETQ. Trimming cost V 6 bases and J 4 bases; bases outside gene matches: 9. The CDR3 is 14 amino acids. CDR3 DNA sequence: TGCGCCAGCACCTTAACCACGGGAGGAGAGACCCAGTACTTC. It codes for CASTLTTGGETQYF. The full variable domain, its missing parts supplied by reference TRBV5-1 and TRBJ2-5, is KAGVTQTPRYLIKTRGQQVTLSCSPISGHRSVSWYQQTPGQGLQFLFEYFSETQRNKGNFPGRFSGRQFSNSRSEMNVSTLELGDSALYLCASTLTTGGETQYFGPGTRLLVL.

In this sample, this clonotype turned up a few times. V gene TRBV7-3 combines with J gene TRBJ2-1, with D possibly being TRBD2 (5 bases). The CDR3 totals 14 residues. Germline loops: CDR1 SGHTA, CDR2 FQGTGA. Trimming took off 3 bases at V and 8 bases at J, with 14 bases between the two ends. CDR3 sequence reads: CASSFGSLSDEQFF. For the CDR3, the DNA is TGTGCCAGCAGCTTTGGGAGCCTCAGCGATGAGCAGTTCTTC.

The chain carries TRBV7-9 and TRBJ2-7; 9 positions agree with TRBD1. Germline values: CDR1 SEHNR, CDR2 FQNEAQ (reference sequence). V dropped 4 bases and J dropped 7; count of bases not matched to a gene: 8. The CDR3 has 14 residues. The CDR3 DNA is TGTGCCAGCAGCTCTTACAGGGGGCGCACAGAGCAGTACTTC. Encoded protein: CASSSYRGRTEQYF.

This rearrangement joins TRBV29-1 to TRBJ1-2, with TRBD1 matching 9 bases. From germline, CDR1 is SQVTM and CDR2 ANQGSEA. The CDR3 sequence is 13 residues long. J gave up 5 bases and V 3 bases, and 4 bases lay outside the gene matches. The CDR3 loop reads CSVEKDRGYGYTF. For the CDR3, the DNA is TGCAGCGTTGAGAAGGACAGGGGTTATGGCTACACCTTC.

This clonotype appeared a few times. The gene calls are TRBV9 and TRBJ1-5, with 9 bases lining up with TRBD1. The junction had 2 bases not matched to a gene; V was cut back by 3 bases and J by 1 base. Germline assignment: CDR1 SGDLS and CDR2 YYNGEE. The CDR3 has 15 amino acids. CDR3 coding DNA: TGTGCCAGCAGCGCCACAGGGGGCAGCAATCAGCCCCAGCATTTT. Translated: CASSATGGSNQPQHF. Full variable domain (rest looked up from reference TRBV9 and TRBJ1-5): DSGVTQTPKHLITATGQRVTLRCSPRSGDLSVYWYQQSLDQGLQFLIQYYNGEERAKGNILERFSAQQFPDLHSELNLSSLELGDSALYFCASSATGGSNQPQHFGDGTRLSIL.

This clonotype came up a few times. The chain joins TRBV6-2 or TRBV6-3 to TRBJ1-1; D gene uncertain. Trimming took off 2 bases at V and 7 bases at J, with 11 bases between the two ends. The germline gives CDR1 MNHEY, CDR2 SVGEGT. The CDR3 spans 13 residues. Here the CDR3 reads CASSYPTKFEAFF. The CDR3 DNA is TGTGCCAGCAGTTACCCTACAAAATTTGAAGCTTTCTTT.

This chain joins TRBV2 and TRBJ1-5; D is ambiguous. Germline CDR1 is SNHLY and CDR2 is FYNNEI. The CDR3 spans 14 residues. The ends were cut back, 3 bases at V and 1 base at J, with 7 bases in the middle. Here the CDR3 DNA reads TGTGCCAGCAGTGATATCTTAAGCAATCAGCCCCAGCATTTT. It translates to CASSDILSNQPQHF.

The chain uses TRBV7-2 and TRBJ1-4; D possibly corresponds to TRBD1 (6 bases). Germline CDR1 SGHTA, CDR2 FQGNSA. The CDR3 is made up of 14 amino acids. Trimming left V 5 bases short and J 0 bases short, with 7 bases between. CDR3 loop: CASSRQATNEKLFF. CDR3 DNA: TGTGCCAGCAGCCGACAGGCAACTAATGAAAAACTGTTTTTT.

This chain uses TRBV20-1 with TRBJ2-7; D might be TRBD1 (5 bases). CDR1 and CDR2 from the germline V gene are DFQATT and SNEGSKA (reference sequence). Trimming left V 3 bases short and J 3 bases short, with 9 bases between. The CDR3 totals 12 residues. CDR3 residues: CSASGRDYEQYF. The CDR3 DNA sequence: TGCAGTGCTAGTGGCAGGGACTACGAGCAGTACTTC.

The chain uses TRBV7-9 and TRBJ1-1; D call uncertain. The V end was cut by 3 bases, the J end by 4 bases, with 9 bases between. Germline V CDR1 and CDR2: SEHNR, FQNEAQ (reference sequence). CDR3 length: 13 residues. CDR3 loop: CASSFLVATEAFF. The CDR3 DNA follows: TGTGCCAGCAGCTTCCTTGTCGCCACTGAAGCTTTCTTT. Full variable domain (missing parts from reference TRBV7-9 and TRBJ1-1): DTGVSQNPRHKITKRGQNVTFRCDPISEHNRLYWYRQTLGQGPEFLTYFQNEAQLEKSRLLSDRFSAERPKGSFSTLEIQRTEQGDSAMYLCASSFLVATEAFFGQGTRLTVV.

The J gene is TRBJ2-5, the V gene TRBV6-2 or TRBV6-3; TRBD2 matches at 13 bases. V trimming: 4 bases; J trimming: 5 bases; junction bases outside the gene matches: 19. Germline CDR1 reads MNHEY; CDR2 reads SVGEGT. This CDR3 is 20 amino acids long. The CDR3 here is CASSSAFPRTSGGPWETQYF. CDR3 coding DNA: TGTGCCAGCAGTTCCGCTTTCCCCAGGACTAGCGGGGGTCCTTGGGAGACCCAGTACTTC.

This sequence joins TRBV27 and TRBJ2-3; possibly TRBD1 for D (6 bases). The CDR3 has 14 amino acids. Trimming pared 5 bases from V and 2 bases from J, leaving 11 bases between. Germline lookup yields CDR1 MNHEY and CDR2 SMNVEV (reference sequence). The chain's CDR3 is CASSPGQFTDTQYF. DNA of the CDR3: TGTGCCAGCAGTCCCGGACAGTTCACAGATACGCAGTATTTT.

J is TRBJ2-5 and V is TRBV7-6, with a tentative D call TRBD2 (5 bases). Germline CDR1 reads SGHVS; CDR2 reads FNYEAQ. The CDR3 sequence is 13 residues long. V lost 8 bases and J lost 2, with 12 bases in between. The CDR3 region has the DNA TGTGCCAGCCGACCGGACTTTCAAGAGACCCAGTACTTC. This sequence encodes CASRPDFQETQYF.

The chain combines TRBV5-1 with TRBJ2-5; tentatively, D is TRBD1 (7 bases). Germline V CDR1 and CDR2: SGHRS, YFSETQ. Trimming shortened V by 8 bases and J by 5 bases, and 13 bases separated the two germline ends. This CDR3 has 12 amino acids. CDR3 DNA sequence: TGCGCCAGTGGAGGGGGCACGGAGACCCAGTACTTC. As protein: CASGGGTETQYF.

This clonotype was observed a handful of times. The chain has TRBV18 and TRBJ1-2, with 10 nucleotides matching TRBD1. Germline CDR1 reads KGHSH; CDR2 reads LQKENI. The CDR3 runs to 13 residues. The ends lost 8 bases at V and 9 bases at J; junction bases unmatched: 9. The CDR3 region is CASIPGQGSSYTF. CDR3 DNA sequence: TGTGCCAGCATACCGGGACAGGGGTCGAGCTACACCTTC.

The genes are TRBV5-1 and TRBJ1-2; tentatively, D is TRBD1 (5 bases). In germline, CDR1 is SGHRS, CDR2 YFSETQ. This CDR3 has 14 amino acids. V lost 0 bases and J lost 5, with 11 bases in between. CDR3 in DNA: TGCGCCAGCAGCTTGGAAGGGACCCTTTATGGCTACACCTTC. Translated, it gives CASSLEGTLYGYTF.

This clonotype was picked up many times. The chain couples TRBV6-5 to TRBJ2-1; 7 nucleotides align to TRBD1. V shed 8 bases and J 0 bases; nucleotides not matched to a gene: 7. The CDR3 contains 15 residues. Germline CDR1 and CDR2: MNHEY and SVGAGI. CDR3 region: CASSLGQSSYNEQFF. The CDR3, as DNA: TGTGCCAGCTCACTGGGACAGAGCTCCTACAATGAGCAGTTCTTC.

CDR3 amino acids: CASSRGTINEQFF. The CDR3 region has the DNA TGTGCCAGCAGCCGGGGGACTATTAATGAGCAGTTCTTC. V gene TRBV3-1 combines with J gene TRBJ2-1; TRBD2 matches 7 bases. Germline CDR1 reads LGHDT; CDR2 reads YNNKEL (reference sequence). V dropped 4 bases and J dropped 7; count of bases not matched to a gene: 4. This CDR3 has 13 residues.

The rearrangement joins TRBV20-1 to TRBJ2-7; 11 nucleotides line up with TRBD1. Losses at the gene ends were 8 bases for V and 1 base for J; bases not matched to a gene: 7. CDR1 is DFQATT, CDR2 SNEGSKA, per germline (reference sequence). CDR3 length: 14 amino acids. This chain's CDR3 is CSSTGTGGSYEQYV. CDR3 DNA: TGCAGTTCTACCGGGACAGGGGGTTCCTACGAGCAGTACGTC.

This clonotype was seen more than once but under ten times. This chain links TRBV6-5 with TRBJ2-7; D unresolved. The germline gives CDR1 MNHEY, CDR2 SVGAGI. The CDR3 runs 12 residues. V lost 5 bases and J 5 bases, leaving 10 bases between the germline ends. The DNA of the CDR3 is TGTGCCAGCAGTCACCCCAAGGACGAGCAGTACTTC. Translation gives CASSHPKDEQYF.

The rearrangement joins TRBV18 to TRBJ2-3; 10 positions agree with TRBD1. CDR3 length: 16 amino acids. CDR1 is KGHSH, CDR2 LQKENI, per germline. V shed 4 bases and J 3 bases; nucleotides not matched to a gene: 7. The CDR3 DNA sequence: TGTGCCAGCTCACTAAACCGGGACAGGGGTACAGATACGCAGTATTTT. Translated, it gives CASSLNRDRGTDTQYF.

This clonotype turned up a few times. The chain combines TRBV12-3 or TRBV12-4 with TRBJ1-2; D is ambiguous. Trimming removed 3 bases at V and 6 bases at J, with 11 bases between. The CDR3 extends over 13 amino acids. CDR3 loop: CASSFLPGDGYTF. The CDR3 DNA follows: TGTGCCAGCAGTTTTCTTCCGGGCGATGGCTACACCTTC.

The V and J genes are TRBV6-2 or TRBV6-3 and TRBJ2-3; 12 bases map to TRBD2. The CDR3 loop spans 18 amino acids. J lost 3 bases, V lost 2 bases, and 9 bases had no gene match. Germline CDR1 reads MNHEY; CDR2 reads SVGEGT. CDR3 protein: CASSYPTMTSGGTDTQYF. In DNA form, the CDR3 reads TGTGCCAGCAGTTACCCTACTATGACTAGCGGGGGTACAGATACGCAGTATTTT.